What follows are 21 T cell receptor beta chains derived from one specimen sequenced in a study of T cell repertoires in cytomegalovirus infection. Using its own MiXCR run on the reads, TCRdb lists one record per CDR3 protein. The data contain under 250,000 distinct CDR3 sequences, approximately 7% of them seen just once; the ten biggest clones take up around 6.5%. Sequencing was done on a sample of PBMCs. The receptors come from a human donor in good health (CMV status not recorded). Some clones in this sample may be carry-over from other donors' samples.

This clonotype was counted ten times or more. The V call is TRBV7-2, the J call TRBJ1-2; D is ambiguous. Between the trimmed V and J ends, which lost 1 base and 8 bases, there was a span of 5 bases. There are 11 residues in the CDR3. From germline, CDR1 is SGHTA and CDR2 FQGNSA. The CDR3 protein is CASSLGRGYTF. The CDR3 DNA reads as TGTGCCAGCAGCTTAGGTCGAGGCTACACCTTC.

V and J are TRBV9 and TRBJ1-1; possibly TRBD1 for D (5 bases). The germline CDR1 and CDR2 sequences are SGDLS and YYNGEE. V was pared by 7 bases and J by 10 bases, with 11 bases between. The CDR3 spans 10 residues. The CDR3 region is CASGPGGAFF. The CDR3 DNA is TGTGCCAGCGGGCCCGGGGGAGCTTTCTTT.

This clonotype was picked up many times. The CDR3 nucleotides read TGTGCCAGCAGCCAGGGAGGGAATTCACCCCTCCACTTT. Amino acid sequence: CASSQGGNSPLHF. The chain carries TRBV12-3 or TRBV12-4 and TRBJ1-6; tentative D call: TRBD1 (5 bases). Trimming shortened V by 6 bases and J by 7 bases, and 10 bases separated the two germline ends. The CDR3 runs to 13 residues.

This clonotype was counted at least ten times. The V gene is TRBV19, the J gene TRBJ1-2; the D gene is possibly TRBD1 (6 bases). The CDR3 has 13 amino acids. Trimming cost V 9 bases and J 7 bases, with 18 bases left between them. The germline V gene encodes CDR1 LNHDA and CDR2 SQIVND (reference sequence). The CDR3 region is CARLTIDRSGYTF. CDR3 bases: TGTGCCAGGCTCACGATCGACAGGAGTGGCTACACCTTC.

The chain links TRBV7-9 to TRBJ2-1; 8 bases are a match to TRBD2. Unmatched junction bases numbered 8, after V lost 5 bases and J lost 5 bases. This CDR3 is built from 15 residues. From germline, CDR1 is SEHNR and CDR2 FQNEAQ (reference sequence). CDR3 sequence reads: CASSPSGGLNNEQFF. In nucleotides, the CDR3 is TGTGCCAGCAGCCCGAGCGGGGGCCTCAACAATGAGCAGTTCTTC.

The sample holds many counts of this clonotype. The V call is TRBV20-1, the J call TRBJ2-5; D is unclear. The germline gives CDR1 DFQATT, CDR2 SNEGSKA (reference sequence). The CDR3 covers 12 residues. The V end lost 4 bases, the J end lost 4 bases, and 10 bases lay between the germline ends. The CDR3, as DNA: TGCAGTGCTATTACTGGTGGAGAGACCCAGTACTTC. This codes for CSAITGGETQYF.

This clonotype has a handful of counts. V usage is TRBV19 and J usage is TRBJ2-1; D remains ambiguous. This CDR3 contains 12 residues. V was cut by 6 bases and J by 9 bases, with 12 bases left in between. The germline V gene has CDR1 LNHDA and CDR2 SQIVND (reference sequence). The CDR3 DNA reads TGTGCCAGTAGACGGACGTCTAGTGAGCAGTTCTTC. Residues: CASRRTSSEQFF.

At least ten counts were recorded for this clonotype. The chain uses TRBV9 and TRBJ2-7; no reliable D call. The V gene lost 1 base and the J gene lost 0 bases, with 8 bases spanning the gap. There are 14 residues in the CDR3. Germline CDR1 is SGDLS and CDR2 is YYNGEE. The CDR3 protein is CASSVYSSSYEQYF. CDR3 DNA sequence: TGTGCCAGCAGCGTATACAGCAGCTCCTACGAGCAGTACTTC.

This clonotype was seen many times. J is TRBJ2-7 and V is TRBV28; 8 bases map to TRBD1. The CDR3 has 13 amino acids. After removal of 4 bases from V and 6 bases from J, the junction contained 5 bases not matched to a gene. The germline V gene has CDR1 MDHEN and CDR2 SYDVKM. Here the CDR3 reads CASSYDRGGEQYF. The CDR3 DNA sequence: TGTGCCAGCAGTTACGACAGGGGAGGCGAGCAGTACTTC.

This clonotype was found many times. The chain couples TRBV2 to TRBJ1-1; D ambiguous. The germline V and J ends were trimmed by 5 bases and 2 bases, with 9 bases remaining between them. This CDR3 has 13 amino acids. CDR1 is SNHLY and CDR2 is FYNNEI in the germline V gene. The CDR3 protein is CASSMDGNTEAFF. Written as DNA, the CDR3 is TGTGCCAGCAGTATGGACGGAAACACTGAAGCTTTCTTT.

The rearrangement links TRBV2 to TRBJ2-7, with D possibly TRBD1 on 6 matching bases. The CDR3 totals 12 residues. Per the germline V gene, CDR1 is SNHLY and CDR2 is FYNNEI. V lost 8 bases and J 4 bases, leaving 12 bases between the germline ends. The CDR3 sequence: CASQGRGYEQYF. The CDR3 coding sequence is TGTGCCAGCCAGGGGAGAGGATACGAGCAGTACTTC.

This clonotype has ten or more counts. The chain recombines TRBV28 with TRBJ1-2; maybe TRBD1 (6 bases). Germline CDR1 and CDR2: MDHEN and SYDVKM. The CDR3 totals 14 residues. CDR3 in DNA: TGTGCAGGGGGGGGCGGATCAGCTAACTATGGCTACACCTTC. Protein: CAGGGGSANYGYTF.

This clonotype was observed at least ten times. The rearrangement joins TRBV12-3 or TRBV12-4 to TRBJ2-7; D unresolved. This CDR3 comprises 14 residues. V was clipped by 3 bases and J by 4 bases, with 13 bases between them. The DNA of the CDR3 is TGTGCCAGCAGTTTGGGCCGAGTTAGGTACGAGCAGTACTTC. Translating gives CASSLGRVRYEQYF.

This clonotype was seen many times. The rearrangement uses TRBV28 and TRBJ1-1; D remains ambiguous. The CDR3 sequence is 12 residues long. V was cut by 7 bases and J by 4 bases, with 10 bases left in between. The germline V gene encodes CDR1 MDHEN and CDR2 SYDVKM. In DNA form, the CDR3 reads TGTGCCAGCACCACGGCAGGCACTGAAGCTTTCTTT. It translates to CASTTAGTEAFF.

This clonotype has just a few counts. This sequence joins TRBV14 and TRBJ2-7; 9 nucleotides line up with TRBD1. Germline-derived CDR1 and CDR2 are SGHDN and FVKESK. V lost 4 bases and J lost 1; bases outside the gene matches: 8. There are 16 residues in the CDR3. The CDR3 protein is CASSRSRDRESYEQYF. The CDR3 coding sequence is TGTGCCAGCAGCCGAAGTCGGGACAGGGAGTCCTACGAGCAGTACTTC.

This clonotype was seen ten or more times. V and J are TRBV30 and TRBJ2-3; a possible D gene is TRBD2 (5 bases). Deletions cut 3 bases from V and 8 bases from J, with 12 bases between. The CDR3 spans 12 residues. In germline, CDR1 is GTSNPN, CDR2 SVGIG (reference sequence). The CDR3 region is CAWRAAKGTQYF. CDR3 DNA sequence: TGTGCCTGGAGAGCGGCGAAGGGTACGCAGTATTTT.

The sample holds many counts of this clonotype. This chain uses TRBV7-2 with TRBJ1-1; TRBD1 is a possible D gene (6 bases). The CDR3 consists of 15 residues. Germline values: CDR1 SGHTA, CDR2 FQGNSA. V lost 5 bases to trimming and J lost 3 bases, with 16 bases between them. CDR3 in amino acids: CASSPQGGRDTEAFF. In nucleotides, the CDR3 is TGTGCCAGCAGCCCACAAGGGGGGCGCGACACTGAAGCTTTCTTT.

There are many counts of this clonotype. This chain joins TRBV27 and TRBJ1-5; 12 bases fit TRBD1. There are 15 residues in the CDR3. Germline assignment: CDR1 MNHEY and CDR2 SMNVEV (reference sequence). Trimming took 5 bases from V and 5 from J; bases not matched to a gene: 4. CDR3 bases: TGTGCCAGCAGTCCCGGGACAGGGGGCCATCAGCCCCAGCATTTT. Translation: CASSPGTGGHQPQHF.

The chain uses TRBV5-1 and TRBJ2-1; TRBD1 aligns across 12 bases. V was clipped by 0 bases and J by 10 bases; unmatched bases: 5. The length of the CDR3 is 15 residues. Per the germline V gene, CDR1 is SGHRS and CDR2 is YFSETQ. This chain's CDR3 is CASSLVGQGAGEQFF. For the CDR3, the DNA is TGCGCCAGCAGCTTGGTGGGACAGGGGGCTGGGGAGCAGTTCTTC.

This clonotype appeared a few times. J is TRBJ2-7 and V is TRBV20-1; D not resolved. This CDR3 has 11 residues. CDR1 DFQATT and CDR2 SNEGSKA come from the germline V gene (reference sequence). V lost 0 bases and J lost 3, with 3 bases in between. This chain's CDR3 is CSARENYEQYF. Here the CDR3 DNA reads TGCAGTGCTAGAGAGAACTACGAGCAGTACTTC.

This clonotype was detected many times. CDR3: CASSLRAGGTNSPLHF. Written as DNA, the CDR3 is TGTGCCAGCAGCTTAAGGGCAGGGGGAACTAATTCACCCCTCCACTTT. V is TRBV7-2 and J is TRBJ1-6; 7 bases line up with TRBD1. V shed 2 bases and J 6 bases; nucleotides not matched to a gene: 7. The CDR3 runs 16 residues. CDR1 and CDR2 from the germline V gene are SGHTA and FQGNSA. The full variable domain, with the rest looked up from reference TRBV7-2 and TRBJ1-6, is GAGVSQSPSNKVTEKGKDVELRCDPISGHTALYWYRQSLGQGLEFLIYFQGNSAPDKSGLPSDRFSAERTGGSVSTLTIQRTQQEDSAVYLCASSLRAGGTNSPLHFGNGTRLTVT.